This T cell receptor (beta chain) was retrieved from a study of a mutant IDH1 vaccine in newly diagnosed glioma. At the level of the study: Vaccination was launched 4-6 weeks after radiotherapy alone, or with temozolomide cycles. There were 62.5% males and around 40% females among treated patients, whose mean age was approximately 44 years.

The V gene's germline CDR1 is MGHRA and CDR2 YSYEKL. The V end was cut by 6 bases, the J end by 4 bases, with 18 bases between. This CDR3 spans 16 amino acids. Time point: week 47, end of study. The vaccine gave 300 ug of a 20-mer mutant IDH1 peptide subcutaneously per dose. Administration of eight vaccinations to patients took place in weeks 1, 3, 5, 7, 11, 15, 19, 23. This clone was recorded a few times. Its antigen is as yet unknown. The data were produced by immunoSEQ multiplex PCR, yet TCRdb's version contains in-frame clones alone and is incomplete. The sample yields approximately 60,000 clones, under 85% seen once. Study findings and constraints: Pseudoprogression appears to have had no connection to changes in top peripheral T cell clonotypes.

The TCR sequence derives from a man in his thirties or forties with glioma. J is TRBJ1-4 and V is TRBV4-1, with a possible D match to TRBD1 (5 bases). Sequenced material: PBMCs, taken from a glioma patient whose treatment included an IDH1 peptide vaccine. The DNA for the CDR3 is TGCGCCAGCAGACGGCTTTTACAGGAGCTTAATGAAAAACTGTTTTTT. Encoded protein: CASRRLLQELNEKLFF.